The 30 T cell receptor beta chains below all came from one sample that was sequenced in a study of blood T cell repertoires in COVID-19. TCRdb's copy holds only in-frame clones and misses some; the assay was immunoSEQ multiplex PCR. The table records fewer than 300,000 clones, about 85% of them present only once. The sample consisted of PBMCs or T cells enriched from blood (not recorded which). These receptor sequences come from a woman aged 50 to 60 who had recovered from COVID-19.

The rearrangement links TRBV28 to TRBJ2-3; TRBD2 aligns across 9 bases. Germline V gene sequence: CDR1 MDHEN, CDR2 SYDVKM. Trimming cost V 6 bases and J 5 bases; bases outside gene matches: 9. This CDR3 has 15 residues. The DNA for the CDR3 is TGTGCCAGCAGAGATAGCGGGGGTCGGGTAGATACGCAGTATTTT. Protein: CASRDSGGRVDTQYF.

The chain couples TRBV19 to TRBJ2-1; 10 bases line up with TRBD1. After removal of 3 bases from V and 10 bases from J, the junction contained 9 bases not matched to a gene. Germline V lookup: CDR1 LNHDA, CDR2 SQIVND (reference sequence). The CDR3 runs 15 residues. CDR3 region: CASSMGTGAFSEQFF. CDR3 nucleotides: TGTGCCAGTAGTATGGGGACAGGGGCTTTTTCAGAGCAGTTCTTC.

The genes are TRBV28 and TRBJ1-2; D not resolved. The CDR3 length is 12 residues. CDR1 and CDR2 (germline): MDHEN, SYDVKM. Trimming shortened V by 7 bases and J by 5 bases, and 11 bases separated the two germline ends. CDR3 sequence: CASMWPPYGYTF. The CDR3 DNA sequence: TGTGCCAGCATGTGGCCTCCTTATGGCTACACCTTC.

V usage is TRBV5-4 and J usage is TRBJ1-2, with 7 bases aligning to TRBD1. Per germline, CDR1 SGHNT and CDR2 YYREEE (reference sequence). This CDR3 region has 15 residues. V was pared by 0 bases and J by 6 bases, with 8 bases of the junction left unmatched. The CDR3 DNA reads TGTGCCAGCAGCTTGGTGGGGCAGGGGGATAATGGCTACACCTTC. Protein: CASSLVGQGDNGYTF.

V is TRBV11-2 and J is TRBJ2-1; 8 positions match TRBD1. The CDR3 is 15 residues long. V shed 5 bases and J 4 bases; nucleotides not matched to a gene: 7. Germline-derived CDR1 and CDR2 are SGHAT and FQNNGV. The CDR3 loop reads CASSPDRGEYNEQFF. For the CDR3, the DNA is TGTGCCAGCAGCCCTGACAGGGGCGAGTACAATGAGCAGTTCTTC. Based on the CDR3 plus reference TRBV11-2 and TRBJ2-1, the full variable domain is EAGVAQSPRYKIIEKRQSVAFWCNPISGHATLYWYQQILGQGPKLLIQFQNNGVVDDSQLPKDRFSAERLKGVDSTLKIQPAKLEDSAVYLCASSPDRGEYNEQFFGPGTRLTVL.

This chain joins TRBV4-1 and TRBJ1-2; D ambiguous. CDR1 MGHRA and CDR2 YSYEKL come from the germline V gene. This CDR3 has 11 residues. V dropped 5 bases and J dropped 7 bases, with 8 bases sitting between them. As DNA, the CDR3 is TGCGCCAGCAGCGCGGTGGGTGGCTACACCTTC. Translation gives CASSAVGGYTF.

The chain is built from TRBV6-5 and TRBJ2-5; 7 bases are a match to TRBD1. J lost 3 bases, V lost 9 bases, and 7 bases had no gene match. The CDR3 covers 13 residues. Germline lookup yields CDR1 MNHEY and CDR2 SVGAGI. CDR3 residues: CASRDSGKETQYF. As DNA, the CDR3 is TGTGCCAGTAGGGACAGCGGAAAAGAGACCCAGTACTTC.

The rearrangement joins TRBV27 to TRBJ2-7; maybe TRBD1 (6 bases). V shed 2 bases and J shed 5 bases, with 10 bases lying between them. Germline assignment: CDR1 MNHEY and CDR2 SMNVEV (reference sequence). There are 13 residues in the CDR3. CDR3 coding DNA: TGTGCCAGCAGTTTAACGACAGGAGACGAGCAGTACTTC. Protein sequence: CASSLTTGDEQYF.

As to this clone: The same CDR3 arises from other DNA sequences in this sample as well. The chain carries TRBV27 and TRBJ1-1, with D maybe TRBD1 (5 bases). The CDR3 spans 13 residues. Germline V gene data show CDR1 as MNHEY and CDR2 as SMNVEV (reference sequence). Trimming took 3 bases from V and 1 from J, leaving 6 bases between them. The CDR3 nucleotides read TGTGCCAGCAGTTTGCAGGGGAACACTGAAGCTTTCTTT. This translates into CASSLQGNTEAFF.

The rearrangement uses TRBV6-4 and TRBJ2-3, with 8 bases lining up with TRBD2. J lost 5 bases, V lost 0 bases, and 7 bases had no gene match. Germline CDR1 reads MRHNA; CDR2 reads SNTAGT. The CDR3 extends over 16 amino acids. In DNA form, the CDR3 reads TGTGCCAGCAGTGACTCGAAAGCGGGGGAAGTAGATACGCAGTATTTT. Amino acids: CASSDSKAGEVDTQYF.

The rearrangement links TRBV7-9 to TRBJ2-5; D gene unclear. Germline loops: CDR1 SEHNR, CDR2 FQNEAQ (reference sequence). Between the trimmed V and J ends, which lost 4 bases and 5 bases, there was a span of 23 bases. The CDR3 has 17 amino acids. In nucleotides, the CDR3 is TGTGCCAGCAGCTCCTTGCCGGTGGTGTCCCGTCTGGAGACCCAGTACTTC. Protein product: CASSSLPVVSRLETQYF.

The chain uses TRBV28 and TRBJ2-2, with D possibly TRBD2 on 6 matching bases. The V end lost 5 bases, the J end lost 0 bases, and 7 bases lay between the germline ends. The CDR3 is 14 residues long. The germline gives CDR1 MDHEN, CDR2 SYDVKM. CDR3 residues: CASSRDSNTGELFF. CDR3 nucleotides: TGTGCCAGCAGTAGGGACTCGAACACCGGGGAGCTGTTTTTT.

The chain couples TRBV28 to TRBJ2-7, with D possibly matching TRBD2 (5 bases). This CDR3 comprises 14 residues. V was trimmed by 6 bases and J by 0 bases, leaving 12 bases between them. The germline CDR1 and CDR2 sequences are MDHEN and SYDVKM. The DNA of the CDR3 is TGTGCCAGCAGCTGGAGCGGAAGCTCCTACGAGCAGTACTTC. Protein product: CASSWSGSSYEQYF.

CDR3 bases: TGCGCCAGCAGCCGACGCGGGACTAGCGGAGATACGCAGTATTTT. Translating it yields CASSRRGTSGDTQYF. The chain recombines TRBV4-3 with TRBJ2-3, with TRBD2 matching 11 bases. The CDR3 spans 15 residues. The V gene's germline CDR1 is LGHNA and CDR2 YSLEER. The V gene end was trimmed by 4 bases and the J gene end by 5 bases; junction bases not matched to a gene: 5.

The V gene is TRBV5-1, the J gene TRBJ1-5; D is unclear. Trimming removed 0 bases from V and 7 bases from J, with 11 bases in between. In germline, CDR1 is SGHRS, CDR2 YFSETQ. This CDR3 is built from 14 residues. In DNA form, the CDR3 reads TGCGCCAGCAGCTTGGCCGGCGGAAGGCAGCCCCAGCATTTT. Its protein is CASSLAGGRQPQHF.

This chain uses TRBV5-1 with TRBJ1-6; TRBD1 agrees at 10 bases. The CDR3 length is 16 residues. CDR1 is SGHRS and CDR2 is YFSETQ in the germline V gene. V was clipped by 3 bases and J by 3 bases; unmatched bases: 3. CDR3 nucleotides: TGCGCCAGCAGCTGGGGACAGGGGCTCTATAATTCACCCCTCCACTTT. Protein sequence: CASSWGQGLYNSPLHF. Full variable domain (missing parts from reference TRBV5-1 and TRBJ1-6): KAGVTQTPRYLIKTRGQQVTLSCSPISGHRSVSWYQQTPGQGLQFLFEYFSETQRNKGNFPGRFSGRQFSNSRSEMNVSTLELGDSALYLCASSWGQGLYNSPLHFGNGTRLTVT.

The chain couples TRBV14 to TRBJ1-1; 9 bases line up with TRBD1. Trimming at V came to 3 bases and at J to 3 bases, leaving 5 bases not matched to a gene. CDR1 is SGHDN and CDR2 is FVKESK in the germline V gene. There are 15 residues in the CDR3. CDR3 sequence reads: CASSHRDREYTEAFF. CDR3 nucleotides: TGTGCCAGCAGCCACCGGGACAGGGAGTACACTGAAGCTTTCTTT. The whole variable domain, remainder taken from reference TRBV14 and TRBJ1-1, is EAGVTQFPSHSVIEKGQTVTLRCDPISGHDNLYWYRRVMGKEIKFLLHFVKESKQDESGMPNNRFLAERTGGTYSTLKVQPAELEDSGVYFCASSHRDREYTEAFFGQGTRLTVV.

This clone was seen a single time. This chain connects TRBV19 to TRBJ2-1, with 9 bases identical to TRBD2. With V trimmed by 3 bases and J by 9 bases, 6 bases remained unmatched. The CDR3 contains 14 residues. Per the germline V gene, CDR1 is LNHDA and CDR2 is SQIVND (reference sequence). The CDR3 is CASSMSVTSGEQFF. As DNA, the CDR3 is TGTGCCAGTAGTATGTCGGTGACTAGCGGTGAGCAGTTCTTC.

In nucleotides, the CDR3 is TGTGCCAGCAGCTTAGATATGCGGCAGCAGAACACTGAAGCTTTCTTT. This translates into CASSLDMRQQNTEAFF. The chain recombines TRBV13 with TRBJ1-1, with no clear D. This CDR3 is built from 16 residues. The germline V gene encodes CDR1 PRHDT and CDR2 FYEKMQ (reference sequence). The V end was cut by 1 base, the J end by 1 base, with 13 bases between. The entire variable domain, with the rest obtained from reference TRBV13 and TRBJ1-1, is as follows: AAGVIQSPRHLIKEKRETATLKCYPIPRHDTVYWYQQGPGQDPQFLISFYEKMQSDKGSIPDRFSAQQFSDYHSELNMSSLELGDSALYFCASSLDMRQQNTEAFFGQGTRLTVV.

Here the CDR3 DNA reads TGTGCCAGCAGCCCGGGACTAGCGGGAGGGCCTTTCGATGAGCAGTTCTTC. This sequence encodes CASSPGLAGGPFDEQFF. The chain recombines TRBV9 with TRBJ2-1; 16 bases are shared with TRBD2. The length of the CDR3 is 17 residues. Germline CDR1 SGDLS, CDR2 YYNGEE. V was pared by 4 bases and J by 8 bases, with 9 bases of the junction left unmatched. The whole variable domain, remainder taken from reference TRBV9 and TRBJ2-1, is DSGVTQTPKHLITATGQRVTLRCSPRSGDLSVYWYQQSLDQGLQFLIQYYNGEERAKGNILERFSAQQFPDLHSELNLSSLELGDSALYFCASSPGLAGGPFDEQFFGPGTRLTVL.

The CDR3, as DNA: TGTGCCAGCAGCTTCCAACTAGCTCTAAACATTCAGTACTTC. It specifies CASSFQLALNIQYF. The V gene is TRBV5-6, the J gene TRBJ2-4; weak D call: TRBD2 (6 bases). Germline CDR1 is SGHDT and CDR2 is YYEEEE. The length of the CDR3 is 14 residues. Deletions cut 2 bases from V and 6 bases from J, with 12 bases between.

V gene TRBV5-1 combines with J gene TRBJ1-2, with 7 bases lining up with TRBD1. The CDR3 sequence is 14 residues long. Germline V gene lookup returns CDR1 SGHRS and CDR2 YFSETQ. The trim removed 2 bases at V and 8 bases at J, leaving 9 bases unmatched. The CDR3 here is CASSLPLTGTGYTF. CDR3 sequence (DNA): TGCGCCAGCAGCTTACCCTTGACAGGGACAGGCTACACCTTC.

V and J are TRBV6-5 and TRBJ1-3; TRBD1 agrees at 7 bases. The CDR3 is 16 amino acids. Germline V gene lookup returns CDR1 MNHEY and CDR2 SVGAGI. V shed 0 bases, J shed 0 bases, and the junction held 2 bases outside the gene matches. The CDR3 bases are TGTGCCAGCAGTTACTCGAACAGGGGCTCTGGAAACACCATATATTTT. It is translated as CASSYSNRGSGNTIYF.

This clone was recorded a few times. The rearrangement joins TRBV5-1 to TRBJ2-2, with TRBD1 matching 8 bases. J gave up 6 bases and V 4 bases, and 8 bases lay outside the gene matches. Germline CDR1 and CDR2: SGHRS and YFSETQ. The CDR3 extends over 15 amino acids. CDR3 in amino acids: CASSLLLQGAGELFF. The CDR3 coding sequence is TGCGCCAGCAGCCTCCTACTACAGGGGGCCGGGGAGCTGTTTTTT.

Details on this clone: This specimen includes other DNA sequences encoding the same CDR3. The genes are TRBV7-2 and TRBJ1-1; the match to TRBD1 covers 8 bases. Germline loops: CDR1 SGHTA, CDR2 FQGNSA. The CDR3 extends over 14 amino acids. Trimming cost V 5 bases and J 1 base; bases outside gene matches: 3. The CDR3 is CASSLQGGNTEAFF. As DNA, the CDR3 is TGTGCCAGCAGCCTACAGGGGGGGAACACTGAAGCTTTCTTT.

This chain connects TRBV5-1 to TRBJ2-7, with 10 bases matching TRBD1. This CDR3 spans 17 amino acids. V dropped 4 bases and J dropped 0; count of bases not matched to a gene: 10. Germline V gene data show CDR1 as SGHRS and CDR2 as YFSETQ. The CDR3 coding sequence is TGCGCCAGCAGCCTGGGGGCCGGGACAGGGGTCTCCTACGAGCAGTACTTC. This gives the protein CASSLGAGTGVSYEQYF.

This clone was found once. The chain's CDR3 is CAWAQGTTEAFF. The CDR3 DNA is TGTGCCTGGGCTCAGGGGACCACTGAAGCTTTCTTT. This chain links TRBV30 with TRBJ1-1; perhaps TRBD1 as D (6 bases). V lost 5 bases and J 4 bases, leaving 11 bases between the germline ends. Germline CDR1 reads GTSNPN; CDR2 reads SVGIG (reference sequence). The CDR3 spans 12 residues.

This chain uses TRBV3-1 (or the pseudogene TRBV3-2) with TRBJ2-7; 12 bases map to TRBD2. CDR1 LGHDT and CDR2 YNNKEL come from the germline V gene (reference sequence). Unmatched junction bases numbered 4, after V lost 1 base and J lost 6 bases. The CDR3 sequence is 15 residues long. The CDR3 reads CASSQGLAGVGEQYF. The CDR3 DNA follows: TGTGCCAGCAGCCAAGGACTAGCGGGAGTTGGCGAGCAGTACTTC.

This chain connects TRBV3-1 (or the pseudogene TRBV3-2) to TRBJ1-2; 8 bases match TRBD1. The CDR3 is 13 amino acids. With 5 bases clipped from V and 4 bases from J, the junction kept 3 bases outside the gene matches. CDR1 and CDR2 (germline): LGHDT, YNNKEL (reference sequence). CDR3 amino acids: CASSATGAYGYTF. CDR3 nucleotide sequence: TGTGCCAGCAGCGCGACAGGGGCCTATGGCTACACCTTC.

V is TRBV30 and J is TRBJ1-3; D unresolved. V was cut by 5 bases and J by 6 bases, with 5 bases left in between. The CDR3 extends over 10 amino acids. Germline CDR1 GTSNPN, CDR2 SVGIG (reference sequence). CDR3 sequence reads: CAWVENTIYF. CDR3 nucleotides: TGTGCCTGGGTAGAAAACACCATATATTTT.